The 25 T cell receptor beta chains reported below all come from one sample, sequenced in a study of blood T cell repertoires in COVID-19. This table comes from immunoSEQ multiplex PCR, and its TCRdb copy is limited to in-frame clones, with some not included. This table holds just over 300,000 clones, about 90% found once. Sequences were obtained from PBMCs or T cells enriched from blood (not recorded which). These receptors all stem from a woman aged 18-35 years with acute COVID-19.

This chain connects TRBV7-9 to TRBJ1-1; D not certain. The V gene lost 5 bases and the J gene lost 1 base, with 11 bases spanning the gap. The length of the CDR3 is 14 residues. Germline V gene sequence: CDR1 SEHNR, CDR2 FQNEAQ (reference sequence). The CDR3 DNA reads as TGTGCCAGCAGCCCCGGAGGGTCGAACACTGAAGCTTTCTTT. It translates to CASSPGGSNTEAFF.

The chain couples TRBV18 to TRBJ2-7; 10 nucleotides agree with TRBD1. Germline-derived CDR1 and CDR2 are KGHSH and LQKENI. Trimming at V came to 3 bases and at J to 1 base, leaving 6 bases not matched to a gene. The CDR3 length is 16 residues. CDR3 amino acids: CASSPNTGQGSYEQYF. For the CDR3, the DNA is TGTGCCAGCTCACCCAACACGGGACAGGGGTCCTACGAGCAGTACTTC.

This clone was counted only a few times. This chain links TRBV15 with TRBJ1-2; D remains ambiguous. This CDR3 region has 13 residues. With 0 bases removed from V and 6 bases from J, the gap between germline ends came to 8 bases. Germline CDR1 LNHNV, CDR2 YYDKDF (reference sequence). The CDR3 region has the DNA TGTGCCACCAGCAGAGACCGCGATGATGGCTACACCTTC. Its translation: CATSRDRDDGYTF. Combining the CDR3 with reference TRBV15 and TRBJ1-2 gives the whole variable domain DAMVIQNPRYQVTQFGKPVTLSCSQTLNHNVMYWYQQKSSQAPKLLFHYYDKDFNNEADTPDNFQSRRPNTSFCFLDIRSPGLGDTAMYLCATSRDRDDGYTFGSGTRLTVV.

The chain recombines TRBV4-1 with TRBJ2-2; maybe TRBD2 (7 bases). The length of the CDR3 is 17 residues. The V end lost 1 base, the J end lost 0 bases, and 12 bases lay between the germline ends. CDR1 is MGHRA and CDR2 is YSYEKL in the germline V gene. The DNA of the CDR3 is TGCGCCAGCAGCCAAGCCCAAGGGGGGGCGAACACCGGGGAGCTGTTTTTT. Protein sequence: CASSQAQGGANTGELFF.

This clone was picked up one time. The chain has TRBV28 and TRBJ1-5; 9 positions match TRBD1. Germline CDR1 MDHEN, CDR2 SYDVKM. This CDR3 is built from 17 residues. Germline trimming cut 2 bases from V and 5 bases from J; bases unmatched to any gene: 10. CDR3 loop: CASSLIDRGVGDQPQHF. Written as DNA, the CDR3 is TGTGCCAGCAGTTTAATAGACAGGGGGGTCGGGGATCAGCCCCAGCATTTT. The full variable domain, rest sourced from reference TRBV28 and TRBJ1-5, is DVKVTQSSRYLVKRTGEKVFLECVQDMDHENMFWYRQDPGLGLRLIYFSYDVKMKEKGDIPEGYSVSREKKERFSLILESASTNQTSMYLCASSLIDRGVGDQPQHFGDGTRLSIL.

This clone was seen once. The chain employs TRBV27 and TRBJ1-6; TRBD1 is a possible D gene (6 bases). The germline gives CDR1 MNHEY, CDR2 SMNVEV (reference sequence). The CDR3 is made up of 16 amino acids. Deletions cut 5 bases from V and 6 bases from J, with 17 bases between. The chain's CDR3 is CASSPLQTGLNSPLHF. In DNA form, the CDR3 reads TGTGCCAGCAGTCCCCTCCAGACAGGCCTTAATTCACCCCTCCACTTT.

The chain employs TRBV24-1 and TRBJ1-5, with 7 nucleotides matching TRBD1. The CDR3 loop spans 15 amino acids. Germline V gives CDR1 KGHDR, CDR2 SFDVKD. The V and J ends lost 4 bases and 7 bases, in that order; junction bases with no gene match: 9. The CDR3, as DNA: TGTGCCACCAGTGACCCTACACAGGGGTGGCAGCCCCAGCATTTT. Its translation: CATSDPTQGWQPQHF.

The chain employs TRBV9 and TRBJ2-7; 9 nucleotides line up with TRBD2. The germline gives CDR1 SGDLS, CDR2 YYNGEE. V shed 4 bases and J 2 bases; nucleotides not matched to a gene: 7. The CDR3 runs 15 residues. The CDR3 is CASSLGGGRAYEQYF. DNA for the CDR3: TGTGCCAGCAGCCTCGGGGGCGGGAGGGCCTACGAGCAGTACTTC.

This rearrangement joins TRBV28 to TRBJ1-1, with D perhaps matching TRBD1 (5 bases). The V gene's germline CDR1 is MDHEN and CDR2 SYDVKM. There are 11 residues in the CDR3. Trimming removed 11 bases from V and 3 bases from J, with 10 bases in between. CDR3: CALGGDTEAFF. In DNA, the CDR3 is TGTGCCTTGGGGGGAGACACTGAAGCTTTCTTT. The entire variable domain, with the rest obtained from reference TRBV28 and TRBJ1-1, is as follows: DVKVTQSSRYLVKRTGEKVFLECVQDMDHENMFWYRQDPGLGLRLIYFSYDVKMKEKGDIPEGYSVSREKKERFSLILESASTNQTSMYLCALGGDTEAFFGQGTRLTVV.

The rearrangement uses TRBV15 and TRBJ2-7; D is possibly TRBD1 (5 bases). V was clipped by 5 bases and J by 3 bases, with 5 bases between them. The CDR3 covers 11 residues. CDR1 and CDR2 (germline): LNHNV, YYDKDF (reference sequence). The CDR3 loop is CATSDSYEQYF. DNA for the CDR3: TGTGCCACCAGCGACAGCTACGAGCAGTACTTC. Based on the CDR3 plus reference TRBV15 and TRBJ2-7, the full variable domain is DAMVIQNPRYQVTQFGKPVTLSCSQTLNHNVMYWYQQKSSQAPKLLFHYYDKDFNNEADTPDNFQSRRPNTSFCFLDIRSPGLGDTAMYLCATSDSYEQYFGPGTRLTVT.

This clone has just a few counts. This chain joins TRBV6-4 and TRBJ1-5, with D perhaps TRBD1 (6 bases). Trimming took 9 bases from V and 9 from J, leaving 15 bases between them. Germline values: CDR1 MRHNA, CDR2 SNTAGT. This CDR3 contains 12 residues. The DNA of the CDR3 is TGTGCCAGGGGGACAAAAGGTAGGCCCCAGCATTTT. Translation gives CARGTKGRPQHF.

This sequence joins TRBV18 and TRBJ1-4; 8 bases are a match to TRBD1. The CDR3 extends over 16 amino acids. Germline V CDR1 and CDR2: KGHSH, LQKENI. The J segment lost 7 bases and the V segment lost 5 bases, leaving 12 bases of the junction unmatched. CDR3: CASSSNNGQGIEKLFF. CDR3 coding DNA: TGTGCCAGCTCATCCAACAACGGACAGGGTATTGAAAAACTGTTTTTT. The whole variable domain, filled in from reference TRBV18 and TRBJ1-4, reads NAGVMQNPRHLVRRRGQEARLRCSPMKGHSHVYWYRQLPEEGLKFMVYLQKENIIDESGMPKERFSAEFPKEGPSILRIQQVVRGDSAAYFCASSSNNGQGIEKLFFGSGTQLSVL.

V and J are TRBV9 and TRBJ2-7, with 11 bases that match TRBD2. The germline CDR1 and CDR2 sequences are SGDLS and YYNGEE. This CDR3 contains 16 residues. The V and J ends lost 2 bases and 5 bases, in that order; junction bases with no gene match: 9. The CDR3 DNA is TGTGCCAGCAGCGTCCTTAGCGGGAGGGATCTTAACGAGCAGTACTTC. This translates into CASSVLSGRDLNEQYF.

The V and J genes are TRBV19 and TRBJ1-4; 8 bases are shared with TRBD1. The CDR3 is made up of 14 amino acids. CDR1 and CDR2 (germline): LNHDA, SQIVND (reference sequence). V dropped 8 bases and J dropped 8; count of bases not matched to a gene: 10. The CDR3 sequence: CASHPRGLREKLFF. In nucleotides, the CDR3 is TGTGCCAGTCATCCCAGGGGGCTCCGGGAAAAACTGTTTTTT.

V usage is TRBV11-3 and J usage is TRBJ1-6, with TRBD1 matching over 9 bases. This CDR3 comprises 14 residues. Looked up from germline, CDR1 is SGHNT and CDR2 is YENEEA. With 4 bases clipped from V and 9 bases from J, the junction kept 4 bases outside the gene matches. CDR3 sequence reads: CASSSRTGVSPLHF. The CDR3 DNA sequence: TGTGCCAGCAGCTCGCGGACAGGGGTTTCACCCCTCCACTTT.

The CDR3 sequence: CATYSGNWETQYF. The DNA of the CDR3 is TGTGCCACCTATAGCGGGAATTGGGAGACCCAGTACTTC. This chain uses TRBV2 with TRBJ2-5; 8 nucleotides match TRBD2. V shed 10 bases, J shed 5 bases, and the junction held 9 bases outside the gene matches. The CDR3 has 13 residues. CDR1 SNHLY and CDR2 FYNNEI come from the germline V gene. The full variable domain, its missing parts supplied by reference TRBV2 and TRBJ2-5, is EPEVTQTPSHQVTQMGQEVILRCVPISNHLYFYWYRQILGQKVEFLVSFYNNEISEKSEIFDDQFSVERPDGSNFTLKIRSTKLEDSAMYFCATYSGNWETQYFGPGTRLLVL.

About this clone: The sample holds other DNA sequences that translate to the same CDR3. This rearrangement joins TRBV7-3 to TRBJ1-1, with a possible D match to TRBD1 (6 bases). This CDR3 has 13 residues. V was shortened by 5 bases and J by 4 bases, with 11 bases between the two germline ends. From germline, CDR1 is SGHTA and CDR2 FQGTGA. The CDR3 DNA reads TGTGCCAGCAGCCTTCAAGGGGGCACTGAAGCTTTCTTT. It codes for CASSLQGGTEAFF.

The V gene is TRBV28, the J gene TRBJ1-6; D gene ambiguous. In germline, CDR1 is MDHEN, CDR2 SYDVKM. Trimming removed 5 bases from V and 8 bases from J, with 19 bases in between. This CDR3 has 16 residues. CDR3 sequence reads: CASSPPGGDYYSPLHF. Here the CDR3 DNA reads TGTGCCAGCAGTCCGCCTGGAGGCGATTACTATTCACCCCTCCACTTT.

The chain recombines TRBV6-5 with TRBJ2-7; D is perhaps TRBD1 (6 bases). The V end lost 7 bases, the J end lost 0 bases, and 10 bases lay between the germline ends. This CDR3 spans 13 amino acids. Germline V lookup: CDR1 MNHEY, CDR2 SVGAGI. DNA for the CDR3: TGTGCCAGCACCGTAGGGGGCTCCTACGAGCAGTACTTC. Translated, it gives CASTVGGSYEQYF.

The chain couples TRBV19 to TRBJ2-3; no reliable D call. The CDR3 runs to 15 residues. Deletions cut 4 bases from V and 0 bases from J, with 11 bases between. Germline loops: CDR1 LNHDA, CDR2 SQIVND (reference sequence). CDR3 sequence (DNA): TGTGCCAGTAGTACTCGAATTCGGAGCACAGATACGCAGTATTTT. Translated, it gives CASSTRIRSTDTQYF.

The rearrangement uses TRBV28 and TRBJ1-1, with 7 nucleotides matching TRBD1. Trimming removed 7 bases from V and 3 bases from J; junction bases left unmatched: 5. The CDR3 is 13 amino acids. The germline CDR1 and CDR2 sequences are MDHEN and SYDVKM. CDR3 sequence reads: CASTPTGDTEAFF. CDR3 nucleotides: TGTGCCAGCACCCCCACAGGGGACACTGAAGCTTTCTTT.

This chain joins TRBV30 and TRBJ2-7; the match to TRBD1 covers 8 bases. This CDR3 comprises 15 residues. Germline V gene lookup returns CDR1 GTSNPN and CDR2 SVGIG (reference sequence). V was pared by 1 base and J by 2 bases, with 7 bases of the junction left unmatched. The DNA of the CDR3 is TGTGCCTGGAGTGAATTGTCGGACAGGGCCTACGAGCAGTACTTC. Translated: CAWSELSDRAYEQYF.

This chain's CDR3 is CASSEKGGDGYTF. The CDR3 DNA follows: TGTGCCAGCAGTGAAAAGGGGGGGGATGGCTACACCTTC. V gene TRBV2 combines with J gene TRBJ1-2, with TRBD1 as a possible D gene (6 bases). The germline V gene encodes CDR1 SNHLY and CDR2 FYNNEI. This CDR3 has 13 amino acids. V lost 2 bases to trimming and J lost 6 bases, with 10 bases between them.

V and J are TRBV7-8 and TRBJ2-7; 9 nucleotides match TRBD1. The germline gives CDR1 SGHVS, CDR2 FQNEAQ. V lost 6 bases to trimming and J lost 4 bases; unmatched junction nucleotides: 4. CDR3 length: 13 amino acids. DNA of the CDR3: TGTGCCAGCAGGGACAGGGGTTTTTACGAGCAGTACTTC. Protein product: CASRDRGFYEQYF. The variable domain in full, completed from reference TRBV7-8 and TRBJ2-7, reads GAGVSQSPRYKVAKRGQDVALRCDPISGHVSLFWYQQALGQGPEFLTYFQNEAQLDKSGLPSDRFFAERPEGSVSTLKIQRTQQEDSAVYLCASRDRGFYEQYFGPGTRLTVT.

V usage is TRBV27 and J usage is TRBJ2-7; D might be TRBD1 (6 bases). Looked up from germline, CDR1 is MNHEY and CDR2 is SMNVEV (reference sequence). Between the trimmed V and J ends, which lost 3 bases and 2 bases, there was a span of 11 bases. The CDR3 contains 14 residues. CDR3 nucleotide sequence: TGTGCCAGCAGTTTCTCAGGACAGACCTACGAGCAGTACTTC. It translates to CASSFSGQTYEQYF.